The present TCR beta chain was sequenced within a study of T-cell memory formation after mild COVID-19. Constant-segment-primed 5'RACE gave TCR alpha and TCR beta cDNA libraries with sample barcodes and UMIs. TCRdb re-called the 5' RACE reads with MiXCR, one entry per CDR3 protein. Of 90,000 to 120,000 distinct CDR3 sequences listed, 11% are singletons. Concerning this clonotype itself: Its antigen is not known.

Study observations and caveats: A subset of responding clones appeared in pre-infection memory, suggesting cross-reactive memory joined. CD4/CD8 balance held among clones contracting day 15 to 85, and later expanders leaned CD4+. For contracting clones, CD4+ ones sat mainly in CM and EM, CD8+ in EMRA.

Trimming stripped 1 base from V and 5 bases from J, with 14 bases between. This CDR3 comprises 16 residues. CDR1 LGHNA and CDR2 YNFKEQ come from the germline V gene. The V and J genes are TRBV4-2 and TRBJ1-4, with a tentative D call TRBD1 (6 bases). This clonotype was sampled from a man aged 18 to 30 who had mild COVID-19 (a few samples of this study predate the infection). Cell type and time point are not known. Source material: PBMCs or a T cell subset sorted from them (not recorded which). The CDR3: CASSQAKDSLNEKLFF. The CDR3 coding sequence is TGTGCCAGCAGCCAAGCGAAGGACAGCCTAAATGAAAAACTGTTTTTT.